The 24 T cell receptor beta chains presented below share a single source sample, sequenced in a study of OX40 agonist ivuxolimab in advanced cancers. Assay: immunoSEQ multiplex PCR; the TCRdb copy retains only in-frame clones and omits some. The data contain tens of thousands of clones, around nine tenths of them seen just once; the ten biggest clones take up around 0.76%. Sequencing used CD4+ or CD8+ T cells sorted from blood, obtained in a trial of the OX40 agonist ivuxolimab. These receptor sequences come from an adult with an advanced solid tumor such as melanoma, head and neck, liver or kidney cancer.

The gene calls are TRBV10-3 and TRBJ2-7; TRBD1 agrees at 9 bases. CDR3 length equals 15 residues. Germline-derived CDR1 and CDR2 are ENHRY and SYGVKD. Trimming took 7 bases from V and 7 from J; bases not matched to a gene: 14. The CDR3 loop is CAITRGGTGQLEQYF. The DNA for the CDR3 is TGTGCCATCACCCGAGGGGGGACAGGGCAACTGGAGCAGTACTTC.

The rearrangement joins TRBV18 to TRBJ1-2; the D gene is possibly TRBD1 (5 bases). V dropped 2 bases and J dropped 5 bases, with 6 bases sitting between them. Looked up from germline, CDR1 is KGHSH and CDR2 is LQKENI. CDR3 size: 12 residues. The CDR3 bases are TGTGCCAGCTCACCAGAGGGGTATGGCTACACCTTC. Its protein product is CASSPEGYGYTF.

J is TRBJ1-2 and V is TRBV6-6; TRBD1 aligns across 7 bases. CDR1 and CDR2 (germline): MNHNY, SVGAGI (reference sequence). The CDR3 totals 15 residues. Germline trimming cut 0 bases from V and 3 bases from J; bases unmatched to any gene: 4. CDR3 amino acids: CASSYSTGTDYGYTF. For the CDR3, the DNA is TGTGCCAGCAGTTACTCCACCGGGACAGACTATGGCTACACCTTC.

This chain uses TRBV4-1 with TRBJ1-2; 8 positions match TRBD1. The CDR3 is 16 residues long. The germline gives CDR1 MGHRA, CDR2 YSYEKL. The J segment lost 6 bases and the V segment lost 4 bases, leaving 13 bases of the junction unmatched. For the CDR3, the DNA is TGCGCCAGCAGCCGGGACAGGACTTCTTCGGGCGATGGCTACACCTTC. Protein product: CASSRDRTSSGDGYTF.

The V and J genes are TRBV25-1 and TRBJ2-6; tentatively, D is TRBD2 (5 bases). Trimming removed 3 bases from V and 2 bases from J, with 11 bases in between. The CDR3 sequence is 16 residues long. Germline loops: CDR1 MGHDK, CDR2 SYGVNS. The CDR3 DNA sequence: TGTGCCAGCAGTGATCGTACCGGGGCTGGGGCCAACGTCCTGACTTTC. It specifies CASSDRTGAGANVLTF.

This clone was counted once. The chain has TRBV29-1 and TRBJ2-5; 8 bases are a match to TRBD2. The germline V gene encodes CDR1 SQVTM and CDR2 ANQGSEA. CDR3 length equals 11 residues. Trimming took 5 bases from V and 4 from J; bases not matched to a gene: 0. CDR3: CSVLAGETQYF. CDR3 coding DNA: TGCAGCGTTCTAGCGGGAGAGACCCAGTACTTC.

The chain has TRBV5-6 and TRBJ2-1; 10 bases map to TRBD2. Germline CDR1 SGHDT, CDR2 YYEEEE. The CDR3 runs to 15 residues. The V segment lost 0 bases and the J segment 9 bases; nucleotides outside the gene matches: 6. CDR3 nucleotides: TGTGCCAGCAGCTTGGTCAGCGGGGGGGCTGGTGAGCAGTTCTTC. It codes for CASSLVSGGAGEQFF.

This clone was seen a handful of times. The chain has TRBV2 and TRBJ2-1; tentative D call: TRBD1 (6 bases). V was trimmed by 5 bases and J by 4 bases, leaving 15 bases between them. CDR3 length: 15 amino acids. CDR1 and CDR2 from the germline V gene are SNHLY and FYNNEI. CDR3 residues: CASSRTVGEYNEQFF. DNA for the CDR3: TGTGCCAGCAGTCGGACAGTTGGGGAATACAATGAGCAGTTCTTC.

The chain carries TRBV4-1 and TRBJ2-4, with a possible D match to TRBD2 (6 bases). The germline V gene encodes CDR1 MGHRA and CDR2 YSYEKL. Between the trimmed V and J ends, which lost 4 bases and 7 bases, there was a span of 11 bases. The CDR3 spans 13 residues. As DNA, the CDR3 is TGCGCCAGCAGCCCGGAGGAGGGGAACATTCAGTACTTC. It yields the protein CASSPEEGNIQYF.

This chain uses TRBV7-3 with TRBJ2-3; D might be TRBD2 (5 bases). The CDR3 is made up of 14 amino acids. Between the trimmed V and J ends, which lost 5 bases and 4 bases, there was a span of 13 bases. From germline, CDR1 is SGHTA and CDR2 FQGTGA. CDR3 region: CASSPSGSSDTQYF. The CDR3 nucleotides are TGTGCCAGCAGCCCATCGGGAAGCTCAGATACGCAGTATTTT.

The gene calls are TRBV19 and TRBJ2-3, with 11 bases aligning to TRBD1. J gave up 4 bases and V 4 bases, and 4 bases lay outside the gene matches. Germline CDR1 LNHDA, CDR2 SQIVND (reference sequence). The CDR3 consists of 15 residues. The CDR3 region has the DNA TGTGCCAGTAGTACCGGACAGGGGGCTCCAGATACGCAGTATTTT. This sequence encodes CASSTGQGAPDTQYF. The full variable domain, its missing parts supplied by reference TRBV19 and TRBJ2-3, is DGGITQSPKYLFRKEGQNVTLSCEQNLNHDAMYWYRQDPGQGLRLIYYSQIVNDFQKGDIAEGYSVSREKKESFPLTVTSAQKNPTAFYLCASSTGQGAPDTQYFGPGTRLTVL.

The chain recombines TRBV7-3 with TRBJ2-2; no definite D call. Germline V CDR1 and CDR2: SGHTA, FQGTGA. The CDR3 length is 16 residues. The V gene lost 1 base and the J gene lost 5 bases, with 14 bases spanning the gap. The CDR3, as DNA: TGTGCCAGCAGCTTAATGGTGGCTTCTTCTACCGGGGAGCTGTTTTTT. It translates to CASSLMVASSTGELFF.

The genes are TRBV5-6 and TRBJ1-1; the D gene is possibly TRBD1 (5 bases). The CDR3 runs to 13 residues. Trimming took 2 bases from V and 7 from J, leaving 12 bases between them. Germline V gene data show CDR1 as SGHDT and CDR2 as YYEEEE. The CDR3 here is CASSFLAGLEAFF. CDR3 bases: TGTGCCAGCAGCTTCTTAGCAGGGCTTGAAGCTTTCTTT. The entire variable domain, with the rest obtained from reference TRBV5-6 and TRBJ1-1, is as follows: DAGVTQSPTHLIKTRGQQVTLRCSPKSGHDTVSWYQQALGQGPQFIFQYYEEEERQRGNFPDRFSGHQFPNYSSELNVNALLLGDSALYLCASSFLAGLEAFFGQGTRLTVV.

V usage is TRBV10-1 and J usage is TRBJ2-3, with 9 bases identical to TRBD2. Looked up from germline, CDR1 is WNHNN and CDR2 is SYGVQD (reference sequence). With 3 bases clipped from V and 2 bases from J, the junction kept 3 bases outside the gene matches. This CDR3 comprises 15 residues. The CDR3 protein is CASSDSGGHTDTQYF. As DNA, the CDR3 is TGCGCCAGCAGTGACAGCGGGGGGCACACAGATACGCAGTATTTT.

The chain combines TRBV11-2 with TRBJ2-7, with 11 bases matching TRBD2. The CDR3 loop spans 18 amino acids. Germline values: CDR1 SGHAT, CDR2 FQNNGV. Losses at the gene ends were 5 bases for V and 4 bases for J; bases not matched to a gene: 16. For the CDR3, the DNA is TGTGCCAGCAGCCCCCCCCGTTCTAGCGGGAGGAGTAGTTACGAGCAGTACTTC. This translates into CASSPPRSSGRSSYEQYF.

This clone appeared once. The V gene is TRBV2, the J gene TRBJ1-2, with D possibly being TRBD1 (5 bases). The V end was cut by 6 bases, the J end by 8 bases, with 16 bases between. The CDR3 extends over 13 amino acids. The germline V gene encodes CDR1 SNHLY and CDR2 FYNNEI. The CDR3 region has the DNA TGTGCCAGCAGCATCCAGGGATTAGAGGGCTACACCTTC. This encodes CASSIQGLEGYTF.

The rearrangement links TRBV5-6 to TRBJ2-1; D call uncertain. V shed 4 bases and J shed 6 bases, with 8 bases lying between them. Germline V gene sequence: CDR1 SGHDT, CDR2 YYEEEE. The CDR3 extends over 12 amino acids. CDR3 in amino acids: CASSLPTNEQFF. The CDR3 nucleotides read TGTGCCAGCAGCCTCCCCACCAATGAGCAGTTCTTC. Full variable domain (outside the CDR3, taken from reference TRBV5-6 and TRBJ2-1): DAGVTQSPTHLIKTRGQQVTLRCSPKSGHDTVSWYQQALGQGPQFIFQYYEEEERQRGNFPDRFSGHQFPNYSSELNVNALLLGDSALYLCASSLPTNEQFFGPGTRLTVL.

This chain links TRBV10-2 with TRBJ2-1, with 9 bases fitting TRBD2. V lost 10 bases, J lost 3 bases, and 7 bases stayed unmatched. The CDR3 consists of 14 residues. Germline CDR1 is WSHSY and CDR2 is SAAADI. CDR3 nucleotide sequence: TGCGCCATCCAGAGCGGGAGGCTCTACAATGAGCAGTTCTTC. Protein: CAIQSGRLYNEQFF.

V gene TRBV7-3 combines with J gene TRBJ2-7; weak D call: TRBD2 (5 bases). CDR1 is SGHTA and CDR2 is FQGTGA in the germline V gene. V was trimmed by 5 bases and J by 3 bases, leaving 11 bases between them. The length of the CDR3 is 13 residues. The CDR3 loop reads CASSADSGYEQYF. CDR3 sequence (DNA): TGTGCCAGCAGCGCGGACTCCGGCTACGAGCAGTACTTC.

V usage is TRBV2 and J usage is TRBJ1-5; 10 bases are a match to TRBD1. CDR1 is SNHLY and CDR2 is FYNNEI in the germline V gene. The junction had 9 bases not matched to a gene; V was cut back by 4 bases and J by 0 bases. This CDR3 is built from 18 residues. CDR3 loop: CASSGDRGRTFSNQPQHF. In DNA form, the CDR3 reads TGTGCCAGCAGTGGCGACAGGGGGCGGACATTTAGCAATCAGCCCCAGCATTTT.

The chain combines TRBV10-3 with TRBJ2-1, with TRBD1 matching 7 bases. This CDR3 comprises 11 residues. In germline, CDR1 is ENHRY, CDR2 SYGVKD. Losses at the gene ends were 10 bases for V and 10 bases for J; bases not matched to a gene: 7. CDR3 protein: CATTGDVEQFF. The CDR3 nucleotides read TGTGCCACTACAGGGGACGTAGAGCAGTTCTTC.

The chain is built from TRBV5-5 and TRBJ1-1, with 9 nucleotides matching TRBD1. The CDR3 extends over 14 amino acids. Germline V gives CDR1 SGHKS, CDR2 YYEKEE (reference sequence). Trimming removed 4 bases from V and 4 bases from J; junction bases left unmatched: 5. The DNA for the CDR3 is TGTGCCAGCAGCCTCGGACAGGGGATCACTGAAGCTTTCTTT. Its translation: CASSLGQGITEAFF.

V and J are TRBV6-1 and TRBJ1-1; the D is unclear. This CDR3 contains 12 residues. Trimming cost V 11 bases and J 0 bases, with 10 bases left between them. Per germline, CDR1 MNHNS and CDR2 SASEGT. The CDR3 sequence is CAAQRLNTEAFF. CDR3 bases: TGTGCCGCCCAGCGGCTGAACACTGAAGCTTTCTTT.

This chain connects TRBV5-4 to TRBJ2-5; D is possibly TRBD1 (8 bases). Trimming pared 0 bases from V and 4 bases from J, leaving 16 bases between. CDR1 is SGHNT and CDR2 is YYREEE in the germline V gene (reference sequence). The length of the CDR3 is 16 residues. The CDR3 DNA sequence: TGTGCCAGCAGCTTGGCCCTGGACAGGGAGGGAGAGACCCAGTACTTC. This translates into CASSLALDREGETQYF. Drawing the rest from reference TRBV5-4 and TRBJ2-5, the complete variable domain is ETGVTQSPTHLIKTRGQQVTLRCSSQSGHNTVSWYQQALGQGPQFIFQYYREEENGRGNFPPRFSGLQFPNYSSELNVNALELDDSALYLCASSLALDREGETQYFGPGTRLLVL.